Listed below are T cell receptor beta chains from one sample, sequenced in a study of blood T cell repertoires in COVID-19. This table comes from immunoSEQ multiplex PCR, and its TCRdb copy is limited to in-frame clones, with some not included. The table lists more than 300,000 clones, 88% of them singletons, with roughly 1.2% in the top ten. The sequenced sample consisted of PBMCs or T cells enriched from blood (not recorded which). The receptor set was obtained from a woman aged 18-29 years who had recovered from COVID-19. CDR3s include the opening cysteine and the closing phenylalanine or tryptophan. Each record gives: D gene, CDR3 length, clone size, V gene, J gene, CDR3 protein, CDR3 DNA. The D gene is left open where the match is weak. Expanded clones are given a class, and other clones once, few, many or no size at all.

-	21	once	TRBV7-6	TRBJ1-2	CASSLGPGKKVGPNNNYGYTF	TGTGCCAGCAGCTTGGGGCCAGGGAAAAAAGTGGGGCCTAATAATAACTATGGCTACACCTTC
-	14	-	TRBV11-3	TRBJ1-1	CASSPRGASTEAFF	TGTGCCAGCAGCCCCCGTGGAGCGAGCACTGAAGCTTTCTTT
TRBD1	14	once	TRBV5-8	TRBJ2-2	CASSSDRVAGELFF	TGTGCCAGCAGCTCTGACAGGGTAGCTGGGGAGCTGTTTTTT
-	13	-	TRBV30	TRBJ1-1	CAWSNTGTTEAFF	TGTGCCTGGAGTAATACAGGGACCACTGAAGCTTTCTTT
-	16	-	TRBV28	TRBJ1-5	CASSPGGIPRNQPQHF	TGTGCCAGCAGTCCGGGGGGTATCCCGCGCAATCAGCCCCAGCATTTT
-	16	-	TRBV28	TRBJ1-6	CASSGRVPVANSPLHF	TGTGCCAGCAGCGGCAGGGTGCCAGTGGCTAATTCACCCCTCCACTTT
TRBD1	14	-	TRBV14	TRBJ2-7	CASSQWTGVYEQYF	TGTGCCAGCAGCCAATGGACAGGAGTCTACGAGCAGTACTTC
-	13	-	TRBV13	TRBJ2-7	CASRSRGNYEQYF	TGTGCCAGCAGATCGCGGGGAAACTACGAGCAGTACTTC
TRBD1	14	-	TRBV30	TRBJ1-4	CAWSVLQGDEKLFF	TGTGCCTGGAGTGTACTACAGGGGGACGAAAAACTGTTTTTT
TRBD1	15	-	TRBV9	TRBJ2-5	CASSLGTGGRETQYF	TGTGCCAGCAGCTTAGGGACAGGGGGTAGGGAGACCCAGTACTTC
-	16	-	TRBV11-1	TRBJ1-1	CASSLLLTVMNTEAFF	TGTGCCAGCAGCTTGTTATTGACAGTCATGAACACTGAAGCTTTCTTT
TRBD1	15	-	TRBV28	TRBJ1-4	CASSLLGQGDEKLFF	TGTGCCAGCAGTTTACTGGGTCAGGGGGACGAAAAACTGTTTTTT
TRBD1	15	-	TRBV30	TRBJ2-7	CAWSADRGRSYEQYF	TGTGCCTGGAGTGCCGACAGGGGACGCTCCTACGAGCAGTACTTC
TRBD1	15	-	TRBV30	TRBJ1-4	CAWSLGTGSNEKLFF	TGTGCCTGGAGTCTGGGGACAGGTTCTAATGAAAAACTGTTTTTT
TRBD1	15	-	TRBV28	TRBJ1-1	CASRGQGIGTAEAFF	TGTGCCAGCAGAGGACAGGGGATCGGGACGGCTGAAGCTTTCTTT
TRBD1	15	-	TRBV5-5	TRBJ1-5	CASSFRGDSNQPQHF	TGTGCCAGCAGTTTCAGGGGGGATAGCAATCAGCCCCAGCATTTT
-	18	-	TRBV4-1	TRBJ1-6	CASSQRSSWSSYNSPLHF	TGCGCCAGCAGCCAAAGGTCCAGCTGGAGCTCCTATAATTCACCCCTCCACTTT
-	13	few	TRBV5-4	TRBJ1-2	CASSLASPKGYTF	TGTGCCAGCAGCTTGGCGAGTCCTAAGGGCTACACCTTC
TRBD2	15	once	TRBV27	TRBJ2-7	CASSLRRGEAYEQYF	TGTGCCAGCAGTTTAAGGCGGGGGGAAGCCTACGAGCAGTACTTC
-	15	-	TRBV30	TRBJ2-3	CAWSVGRTSTDTQYF	TGTGCCTGGAGTGTCGGGCGGACAAGCACAGATACGCAGTATTTT
-	14	-	TRBV7-2	TRBJ1-2	CASSASQGPHGYTF	TGTGCCAGCAGCGCCTCACAGGGTCCCCATGGCTACACCTTC
TRBD1	15	-	TRBV30	TRBJ1-2	CAWSATGTGKDGYTF	TGTGCCTGGAGTGCGACCGGGACAGGGAAGGATGGCTACACCTTC
TRBD1	15	-	TRBV4-2	TRBJ2-2	CASSQAGTGTGELFF	TGTGCCAGCAGCCAGGCAGGGACAGGCACCGGGGAGCTGTTTTTT
TRBD2	16	once	TRBV11-2	TRBJ2-2	CASSLTSGGNTGELFF	TGTGCCAGCAGCTTAACTAGCGGGGGCAACACCGGGGAGCTGTTTTTT
TRBD2	16	-	TRBV4-3	TRBJ2-3	CASSPGGAPRTDTQYF	TGCGCCAGCAGCCCGGGGGGGGCCCCCCGCACAGATACGCAGTATTTT
-	15	once	TRBV5-1	TRBJ1-1	CASSLWGAVNTEAFF	TGCGCCAGCAGCTTATGGGGAGCTGTGAACACTGAAGCTTTCTTT
-	13	-	TRBV7-9	TRBJ2-7	CASSLAWLDEQYF	TGTGCCAGCAGCTTAGCTTGGTTAGACGAGCAGTACTTC
TRBD1	14	-	TRBV2	TRBJ2-7	CATTLRDRGYEQYF	TGTGCCACCACCTTACGAGACAGGGGATACGAGCAGTACTTC
-	17	many	TRBV28	TRBJ2-6	CASSPPGHFSGANVLTF	TGTGCCAGCAGTCCTCCGGGACATTTCTCTGGGGCCAACGTCCTGACTTTC
TRBD1	14	-	TRBV19	TRBJ1-2	CASSPSTGGRGYTF	TGTGCCAGTAGTCCTTCAACAGGGGGCAGGGGCTACACCTTC
-	16	-	TRBV9	TRBJ2-1	CASSVGASGVDNEQFF	TGTGCCAGCAGCGTGGGGGCCTCCGGGGTTGACAATGAGCAGTTCTTC
-	15	-	TRBV6-5	TRBJ2-1	CASSWDWSSYNEQFF	TGTGCCAGCAGTTGGGACTGGAGCTCCTACAATGAGCAGTTCTTC
-	14	-	TRBV7-9	TRBJ2-5	CASSLQGNAETQYF	TGTGCCAGCAGCTTACAGGGGAACGCAGAGACCCAGTACTTC
-	11	-	TRBV3-1/TRBV3-2	TRBJ1-2	CASSRYDGYTF	TGTGCCAGCAGCCGCTACGATGGCTACACCTTC
-	13	-	TRBV10-3	TRBJ1-2	CASSRDSNYGYTF	TGTGCCTCCAGCCGGGACTCTAACTATGGCTACACCTTC
TRBD2	15	-	TRBV4-1	TRBJ2-3	CASSRLAGQKDTQYF	TGCGCCAGCAGTAGGCTAGCGGGGCAGAAAGATACGCAGTATTTT
-	15	-	TRBV5-5	TRBJ1-5	CASSLSRFSNQPQHF	TGTGCCAGCAGCTTGTCGCGGTTTAGCAATCAGCCCCAGCATTTT
-	14	-	TRBV10-3	TRBJ2-7	CAISDEMPYYEQYF	TGTGCCATCAGTGACGAGATGCCCTACTACGAGCAGTACTTC
-	12	-	TRBV9	TRBJ1-2	CASSVVGSGYTF	TGTGCCAGCAGCGTAGTCGGTTCAGGCTACACCTTC
TRBD1	14	-	TRBV18	TRBJ1-6	CASSSTGEASPLHF	TGTGCCAGCTCGTCGACAGGGGAGGCTTCACCCCTCCACTTT
-	12	-	TRBV10-1	TRBJ1-2	CASSVPLSGYTF	TGCGCCAGCAGTGTACCCCTGAGTGGCTACACCTTC
TRBD1	14	-	TRBV5-1	TRBJ2-7	CASSIPGQGYEQYF	TGCGCCAGCAGCATACCGGGACAGGGGTACGAGCAGTACTTC
-	16	-	TRBV28	TRBJ2-7	CASSTPQGWSLYEQYF	TGTGCCAGCAGCACCCCACAGGGATGGTCGCTCTACGAGCAGTACTTC
-	12	-	TRBV28	TRBJ2-7	CASFRSSYEQYF	TGTGCCAGCTTTCGCAGCTCCTACGAGCAGTACTTC
TRBD1	11	-	TRBV19	TRBJ2-7	CASSGQGEQYF	TGTGCCAGTTCCGGACAGGGGGAGCAGTACTTC
-	14	-	TRBV5-4	TRBJ1-5	CASSFEGHNQPQHF	TGTGCCAGCAGCTTTGAGGGACACAATCAGCCCCAGCATTTT
-	16	-	TRBV5-1	TRBJ2-2	CASSTNSISNTGELFF	TGCGCCAGCAGCACAAACAGTATCTCGAACACCGGGGAGCTGTTTTTT
TRBD1	15	-	TRBV6-5	TRBJ1-2	CASSYGDRGFYGYTF	TGTGCCAGCAGTTACGGGGACAGGGGCTTCTATGGCTACACCTTC
TRBD1	15	few	TRBV9	TRBJ1-3	CASSTQGTPGNTIYF	TGTGCCAGCAGCACACAGGGGACCCCTGGAAACACCATATATTTT
TRBD1	16	-	TRBV19	TRBJ1-4	CASSNRQGAINEKLFF	TGTGCCAGTAGTAATCGACAGGGGGCAATTAATGAAAAACTGTTTTTT
-	12	-	TRBV3-1/TRBV3-2	TRBJ2-7	CASQAGRYEQYF	TGTGCCAGTCAGGCGGGACGCTACGAGCAGTACTTC
-	13	-	TRBV13	TRBJ1-2	CASSTQGSDGYTF	TGTGCCAGCAGCACTCAGGGGTCGGATGGCTACACCTTC
TRBD1	15	-	TRBV7-7	TRBJ2-1	CASSADRGRFNEQFF	TGTGCTAGCAGCGCGGACAGGGGGCGGTTCAATGAGCAGTTCTTC
TRBD2	20	-	TRBV7-6	TRBJ2-2	CASSLVRLAGATANTGELFF	TGTGCCAGCAGCTTAGTTCGACTAGCGGGGGCCACGGCGAACACCGGGGAGCTGTTTTTT
TRBD1	14	-	TRBV4-1	TRBJ1-2	CASSQKDTGGGYTF	TGCGCCAGCAGCCAGAAGGATACAGGGGGCGGCTACACCTTC
TRBD1	15	-	TRBV7-8	TRBJ1-5	CASSSRTGPGQPQHF	TGTGCCAGCAGCTCCCGGACAGGGCCAGGTCAGCCCCAGCATTTT
-	16	-	TRBV19	TRBJ1-1	CASSISRGGGSTEAFF	TGTGCCAGTAGTATATCGCGGGGAGGGGGTAGCACTGAAGCTTTCTTT
TRBD2	15	-	TRBV5-1	TRBJ2-3	CASSSTSGSTDTQYF	TGCGCCAGCAGCTCTACTAGCGGTAGCACAGATACGCAGTATTTT
-	15	-	TRBV2	TRBJ2-3	CASSEDRVRGDTQYF	TGTGCCAGCAGTGAAGACAGGGTCCGTGGGGATACGCAGTATTTT